This paragraph reports one T cell receptor beta chain. Categorization into cohorts depended on clinical history that participants reported. The method was immunoSEQ multiplex PCR; TCRdb's version includes in-frame clones alone and lacks a portion of them. The sample lists 120,000 to 150,000 clones; approximately 84% were seen once. Germline CDR1 reads SGDLS; CDR2 reads YYNGEE. Germline trimming cut 3 bases from V and 2 bases from J; bases unmatched to any gene: 4. The CDR3 length is 16 residues. The sample is drawn from a study of blood T cell repertoires in COVID-19. Looking at the study overall: Collection of acute and convalescent COVID-19 samples took place in the United States, Italy and Spain.

This TCR came from a woman aged 45 to 65 with acute COVID-19. The chain has TRBV9 and TRBJ2-2; TRBD2 matches at 10 bases. Sequenced sample: PBMCs or T cells enriched from blood (not recorded which). Written as DNA, the CDR3 is TGTGCCAGCAGCGGTCAGCGGGAGGGAAACACCGGGGAGCTGTTTTTT. Protein: CASSGQREGNTGELFF.